Presented here are 21 T cell receptor beta chains from one specimen sequenced in a study of Ad26.COV2.S vaccination and SARS-CoV-2 variants (dated by TCRdb to the early 2020s). The sample's treatment or condition label, in plain terms: about 20 received Ad26.COV2.S at low or high dose, single or two shots; roughly five received placebo; per-sample allocation not given. For vaccine and placebo recipients, repertoires were sequenced using samples collected on day 63 after the first injection. The library was built by means of the immunoSEQ multiplex PCR assay. Not all clones reach the TCRdb copy of this immuneACCESS table, which keeps in-frame sequences only. Checked studies attribute under half of the gap to unresolved V genes and leave the rest unexplained. The sample yields around 450,000 clones; approximately 89% were counted once. Of the sample, about 2.4% falls within the top ten clones. The sample was peripheral blood, taken in a trial of Ad26.COV2.S vaccine versus placebo. The receptor set was obtained from a person aged 18 to 65 who received the Ad26.COV2.S COVID-19 vaccine or a placebo.

The chain combines TRBV12-3 or TRBV12-4 with TRBJ2-3; D call uncertain. This CDR3 is built from 13 residues. V shed 5 bases and J shed 4 bases, with 10 bases lying between them. The CDR3 DNA reads as TGTGCCAGCAGTCACGCATCCGCAGATACGCAGTATTTT. Its protein is CASSHASADTQYF.

This chain uses TRBV2 with TRBJ2-2; tentatively, D is TRBD1 (5 bases). This CDR3 comprises 15 residues. Trimming removed 7 bases at V and 1 base at J, with 13 bases between. Per the germline V gene, CDR1 is SNHLY and CDR2 is FYNNEI. This chain's CDR3 is CASTWTYRNTGELFF. The DNA of the CDR3 is TGTGCCAGCACCTGGACATACAGGAACACCGGGGAGCTGTTTTTT.

The J gene is TRBJ2-7, the V gene TRBV3-1 (or the pseudogene TRBV3-2), with D perhaps given as TRBD1 or TRBD2 (5 bases each). The CDR3 totals 15 residues. The germline V and J ends were trimmed by 3 bases and 2 bases, with 14 bases remaining between them. Germline CDR1 is LGHDT and CDR2 is YNNKEL (reference sequence). CDR3 in DNA: TGTGCCAGCAGCCAGGTGGGGGAGCGGACCTACGAGCAGTACTTC. It specifies CASSQVGERTYEQYF.

This clone was picked up a small number of times. The chain links TRBV27 to TRBJ2-5; D is uncertain. The CDR3 loop spans 15 amino acids. Trimming removed 0 bases at V and 5 bases at J, with 13 bases between. Germline CDR1 reads MNHEY; CDR2 reads SMNVEV (reference sequence). CDR3 region: CASSLSSPRWETQYF. The CDR3 DNA reads TGTGCCAGCAGTTTATCATCCCCCCGATGGGAGACCCAGTACTTC.

The V call is TRBV20-1, the J call TRBJ1-5; D might be TRBD1 (6 bases). Germline CDR1 reads DFQATT; CDR2 reads SNEGSKA (reference sequence). V lost 3 bases to trimming and J lost 0 bases, with 9 bases between them. The CDR3 spans 14 residues. In nucleotides, the CDR3 is TGCAGTGCTAGTGGACAGTATAGCAATCAGCCCCAGCATTTT. Translation: CSASGQYSNQPQHF.

The chain combines TRBV6-5 with TRBJ1-2; D is ambiguous. Germline CDR1 MNHEY, CDR2 SVGAGI. V dropped 0 bases and J dropped 4 bases, with 12 bases sitting between them. This CDR3 region has 15 residues. The CDR3 DNA reads TGTGCCAGCAGTTACTCAGAGGAGACTGGCTATGGCTACACCTTC. Translated, it gives CASSYSEETGYGYTF.

Remarks on this clone: The sample contains more than one DNA sequence encoding this CDR3. The chain employs TRBV12-3 or TRBV12-4 and TRBJ1-1; D is unclear. Deletions cut 1 base from V and 5 bases from J, with 5 bases between. This CDR3 region has 12 residues. Here the CDR3 DNA reads TGTGCCAGCAGTTTAGAGAATACTGAAGCTTTCTTT. Protein sequence: CASSLENTEAFF.

J is TRBJ1-1 and V is TRBV4-3; D possibly corresponds to TRBD1 (5 bases). V lost 0 bases and J lost 8, with 13 bases in between. Per germline, CDR1 LGHNA and CDR2 YSLEER. This CDR3 region has 14 residues. The CDR3 DNA reads TGCGCCAGCAGCCAAGATCCCGGCAGGGACGAAGCTTTCTTT. The encoded protein is CASSQDPGRDEAFF.

The chain carries TRBV6-5 and TRBJ2-3, with D possibly matching TRBD2 (6 bases). Looked up from germline, CDR1 is MNHEY and CDR2 is SVGAGI. Trimming stripped 6 bases from V and 10 bases from J, with 14 bases between. This CDR3 comprises 12 residues. CDR3: CASREEGRAQYF. For the CDR3, the DNA is TGTGCCAGCAGAGAGGAGGGCAGGGCGCAGTATTTT.

The rearrangement uses TRBV6-2 or TRBV6-3 and TRBJ2-2; 11 bases agree with TRBD2. V dropped 3 bases and J dropped 3; count of bases not matched to a gene: 3. CDR3 length: 16 residues. Per the germline V gene, CDR1 is MNHEY and CDR2 is SVGEGT. The CDR3 reads CASSYLGLADTGELFF. CDR3 in DNA: TGTGCCAGCAGTTATTTGGGACTAGCGGACACCGGGGAGCTGTTTTTT.

The chain links TRBV28 to TRBJ2-7; D is perhaps TRBD2 (5 bases). The germline gives CDR1 MDHEN, CDR2 SYDVKM. CDR3 length: 17 residues. Trimming left V 4 bases short and J 2 bases short, with 21 bases between. For the CDR3, the DNA is TGTGCCAGCAGTTCTCCAGCTTTGAGGGCTGCGACCTACGAGCAGTACTTC. It codes for CASSSPALRAATYEQYF.

V and J are TRBV5-6 and TRBJ2-3; possible D gene TRBD2, 7 bases. The V gene's germline CDR1 is SGHDT and CDR2 YYEEEE. This CDR3 spans 15 amino acids. V was cut by 3 bases and J by 5 bases, with 16 bases left in between. The CDR3 bases are TGTGCCAGCAGCTCGCTGAGGGGGGGAGGAGATACGCAGTATTTT. Amino acids: CASSSLRGGGDTQYF.

This clone has just one count. The V and J genes are TRBV4-2 and TRBJ2-7, with D possibly being TRBD1 (5 bases). Germline CDR1 and CDR2: LGHNA and YNFKEQ. Trimming left V 4 bases short and J 2 bases short, with 18 bases between. This CDR3 region has 16 residues. This CDR3 reads CASSLAFLTEAYEQYF. The CDR3 nucleotides are TGTGCCAGCAGCCTGGCGTTTTTGACAGAAGCCTACGAGCAGTACTTC.

This chain uses TRBV7-3 with TRBJ2-1; D is ambiguous. This CDR3 has 16 amino acids. The V and J ends lost 5 bases and 1 base respectively, with 15 bases between them. In germline, CDR1 is SGHTA, CDR2 FQGTGA. The CDR3 DNA follows: TGTGCCAGCAGCCCCGGACGGGTTTGGTCCTACAATGAGCAGTTCTTC. It translates to CASSPGRVWSYNEQFF.

This chain links TRBV4-2 with TRBJ2-2, with 12 bases matching TRBD2. CDR3 size: 17 residues. The germline gives CDR1 LGHNA, CDR2 YNFKEQ. V shed 3 bases and J 4 bases; nucleotides not matched to a gene: 6. The CDR3 loop is CASSQDTSGGSTGELFF. In DNA, the CDR3 is TGTGCCAGCAGCCAGGATACTAGCGGGGGGTCCACCGGGGAGCTGTTTTTT.

The V gene is TRBV6-2 or TRBV6-3, the J gene TRBJ2-7, with 7 nucleotides matching TRBD2. Germline-derived CDR1 and CDR2 are MNHEY and SVGEGT. This CDR3 comprises 15 residues. The ends lost 1 base at V and 3 bases at J; junction bases unmatched: 6. In DNA, the CDR3 is TGTGCCAGCAGTTACTGGAGGGGCGGGGGCTACGAGCAGTACTTC. Protein: CASSYWRGGGYEQYF.

The chain links TRBV20-1 to TRBJ2-1; the D is unclear. Germline loops: CDR1 DFQATT, CDR2 SNEGSKA (reference sequence). V lost 3 bases and J lost 2, with 11 bases in between. CDR3 length equals 14 residues. DNA of the CDR3: TGCAGTGCTAGTATTACGGGTGCCTACAATGAGCAGTTCTTC. Its translation is CSASITGAYNEQFF.

This chain links TRBV28 with TRBJ1-4; unclear D gene. Trimming removed 5 bases from V and 0 bases from J, with 10 bases in between. Per germline, CDR1 MDHEN and CDR2 SYDVKM. This CDR3 contains 15 residues. The CDR3 sequence is CASSILRTTNEKLFF. The CDR3 DNA follows: TGTGCCAGCAGTATCCTTAGGACAACTAATGAAAAACTGTTTTTT.

The chain has TRBV7-2 and TRBJ2-2, with D unclear. This CDR3 is 13 amino acids long. Germline-derived CDR1 and CDR2 are SGHTA and FQGNSA. With 7 bases removed from V and 7 bases from J, the gap between germline ends came to 13 bases. The CDR3, as DNA: TGTGCCAGCACCAGACAAAGGAGCGGGGAGCTGTTTTTT. Amino acids: CASTRQRSGELFF.

The chain couples TRBV9 to TRBJ2-7; TRBD2 is a possible D gene (5 bases). The CDR3 spans 14 residues. From germline, CDR1 is SGDLS and CDR2 YYNGEE. Deletions cut 4 bases from V and 3 bases from J, with 14 bases between. The CDR3 region is CASSPEGRVYEQYF. CDR3 coding DNA: TGTGCCAGCAGCCCCGAGGGAAGGGTCTACGAGCAGTACTTC.

The chain is built from TRBV29-1 and TRBJ2-7; D gene uncertain. CDR1 and CDR2 from the germline V gene are SQVTM and ANQGSEA. V dropped 3 bases and J dropped 7 bases, with 10 bases sitting between them. CDR3 length: 11 amino acids. The CDR3 DNA reads as TGCAGCGTTGATAGGCACGGGGAGCAGTACTTC. Translation gives CSVDRHGEQYF.